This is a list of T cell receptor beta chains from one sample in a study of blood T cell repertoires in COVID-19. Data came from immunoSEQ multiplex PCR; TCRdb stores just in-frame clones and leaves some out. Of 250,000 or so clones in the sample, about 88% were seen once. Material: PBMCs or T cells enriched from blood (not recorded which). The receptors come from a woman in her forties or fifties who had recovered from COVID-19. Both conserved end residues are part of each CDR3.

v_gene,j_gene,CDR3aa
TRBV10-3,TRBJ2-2,CAIRGTEQNTGELFF
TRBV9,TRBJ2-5,CASSGTGGNWETQYF
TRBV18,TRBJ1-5,CASSPLAEQPQHF
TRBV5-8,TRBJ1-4,CASSSSRGQNNEKLFF
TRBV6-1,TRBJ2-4,CASSDGTPNRGKNIQYF
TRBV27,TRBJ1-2,CASSLLAGQGYGYTF
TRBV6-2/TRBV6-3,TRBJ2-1,CASSLTSGRAGGSYNEQFF
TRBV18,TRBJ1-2,CASSPTWEGVNGGYTF
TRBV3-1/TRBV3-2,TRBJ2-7,CASSPTYGTEKYEQYF
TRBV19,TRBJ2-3,CASSPDRGQGTDTQYF
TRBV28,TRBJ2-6,CASSSRGALRANVLTF
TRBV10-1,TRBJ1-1,CASRRDRGTEAFF
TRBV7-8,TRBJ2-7,CASSHRDSIISYEQYF
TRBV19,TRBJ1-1,CASSIVRTGHTEAFF
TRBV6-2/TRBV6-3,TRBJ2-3,CASSPLRTDTQYF
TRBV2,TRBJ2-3,CASKKGLAGTDTQYF
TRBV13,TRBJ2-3,CASSSTGQGGDTQYF
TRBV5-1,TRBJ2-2,CASTETRNTGELFF
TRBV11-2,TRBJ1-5,CASSLRGAGQPQHF
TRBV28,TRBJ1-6,CASSLAGAENSPLHF
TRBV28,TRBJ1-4,CASSPRGTALNEKLFF
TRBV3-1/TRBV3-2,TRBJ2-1,CASSRGTSGRYKQFF